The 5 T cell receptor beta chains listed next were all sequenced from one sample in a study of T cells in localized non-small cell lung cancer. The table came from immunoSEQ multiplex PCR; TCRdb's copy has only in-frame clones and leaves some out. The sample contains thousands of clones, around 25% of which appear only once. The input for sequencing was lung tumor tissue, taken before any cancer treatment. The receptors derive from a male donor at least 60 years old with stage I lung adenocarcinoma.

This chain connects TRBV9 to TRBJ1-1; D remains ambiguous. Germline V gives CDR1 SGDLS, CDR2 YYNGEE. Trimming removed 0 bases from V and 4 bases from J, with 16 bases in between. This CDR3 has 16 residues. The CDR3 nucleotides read TGTGCCAGCAGCGTAGGTGTGGGTTACATAGCCACTGAAGCTTTCTTT. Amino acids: CASSVGVGYIATEAFF.

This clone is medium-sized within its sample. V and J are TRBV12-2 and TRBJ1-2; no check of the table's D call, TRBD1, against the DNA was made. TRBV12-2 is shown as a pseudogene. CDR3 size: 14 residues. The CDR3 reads CAGSGGGIDRGYTF. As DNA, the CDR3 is TGTGCCGGGTCAGGGGGCGGAATAGATCGTGGCTACACCTTC.

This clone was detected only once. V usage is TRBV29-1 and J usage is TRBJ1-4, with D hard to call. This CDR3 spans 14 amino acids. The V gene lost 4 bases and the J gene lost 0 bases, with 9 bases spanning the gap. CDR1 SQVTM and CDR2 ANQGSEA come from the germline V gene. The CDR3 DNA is TGCAGCGTTGCCTGGTCCCCAACTAATGAAAAACTGTTTTTT. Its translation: CSVAWSPTNEKLFF. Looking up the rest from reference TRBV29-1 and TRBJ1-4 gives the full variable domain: SAVISQKPSRDICQRGTSLTIQCQVDSQVTMMFWYRQQPGQSLTLIATANQGSEATYESGFVIDKFPISRPNLTFSTLTVSNMSPEDSSIYLCSVAWSPTNEKLFFGSGTQLSVL.

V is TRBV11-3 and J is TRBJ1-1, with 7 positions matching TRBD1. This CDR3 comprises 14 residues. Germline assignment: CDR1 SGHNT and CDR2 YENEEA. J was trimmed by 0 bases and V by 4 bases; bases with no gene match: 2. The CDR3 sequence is CASSWGQLNTEAFF. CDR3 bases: TGTGCCAGCAGCTGGGGACAGCTGAACACTGAAGCTTTCTTT.

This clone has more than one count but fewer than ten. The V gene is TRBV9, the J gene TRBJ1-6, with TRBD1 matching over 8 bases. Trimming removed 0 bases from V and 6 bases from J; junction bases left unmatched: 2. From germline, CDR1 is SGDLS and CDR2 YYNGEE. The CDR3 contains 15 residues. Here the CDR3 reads CASSVGGQANSPLHF. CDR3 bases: TGTGCCAGCAGCGTAGGGGGACAGGCTAATTCACCCCTCCACTTT.